This entry lists 32 T cell receptor beta chains sequenced from one sample in a study of blood T cell repertoires in COVID-19. Produced via immunoSEQ multiplex PCR; TCRdb's table is partial and in-frame only. The table has some 150,000 clones, approximately 83% seen once. The sample comprised peripheral blood. These receptors originate from a woman aged 60-75 years with COVID-19, enrolled during active disease.

The V gene is TRBV27, the J gene TRBJ1-1; TRBD1 is a possible D gene (5 bases). The ends were cut back, 6 bases at V and 4 bases at J, with 15 bases in the middle. The germline V gene encodes CDR1 MNHEY and CDR2 SMNVEV (reference sequence). The CDR3 has 14 amino acids. CDR3 amino acids: CASSPREGSTEAFF. In nucleotides, the CDR3 is TGTGCCAGCAGCCCTCGGGAGGGGAGCACTGAAGCTTTCTTT.

The chain recombines TRBV6-5 with TRBJ2-7, with D possibly matching TRBD1 (5 bases). Trimming left V 0 bases short and J 0 bases short, with 9 bases between. Germline V gene lookup returns CDR1 MNHEY and CDR2 SVGAGI. This CDR3 comprises 15 residues. CDR3 amino acids: CASSYSTGHSYEQYF. As DNA, the CDR3 is TGTGCCAGCAGTTACTCCACAGGCCACTCCTACGAGCAGTACTTC.

In its sample, this clone was seen once. The genes are TRBV2 and TRBJ2-3; 7 positions match TRBD1. Trimming at V came to 9 bases and at J to 1 base, leaving 1 base not matched to a gene. Germline V lookup: CDR1 SNHLY, CDR2 FYNNEI. The length of the CDR3 is 12 residues. CDR3 bases: TGTGCCAGGGGGACAGGCACAGATACGCAGTATTTT. It is translated as CARGTGTDTQYF.

The rearrangement uses TRBV2 and TRBJ2-2, with D possibly matching TRBD2 (6 bases). Trimming stripped 1 base from V and 5 bases from J, with 11 bases between. The germline CDR1 and CDR2 sequences are SNHLY and FYNNEI. This CDR3 contains 15 residues. The CDR3 bases are TGTGCCAGCAGTGAAGGGCTGGGGGGAACCGGGGAGCTGTTTTTT. Its protein product is CASSEGLGGTGELFF.

This rearrangement joins TRBV6-5 to TRBJ2-2; D gene ambiguous. Trimming pared 3 bases from V and 1 base from J, leaving 12 bases between. Germline V gives CDR1 MNHEY, CDR2 SVGAGI. This CDR3 comprises 16 residues. In nucleotides, the CDR3 is TGTGCCAGCAGTTATACTGCGGCGTTGAACACCGGGGAGCTGTTTTTT. Its translation is CASSYTAALNTGELFF.

The V and J genes are TRBV19 and TRBJ1-1, with 11 bases identical to TRBD1. V was pared by 4 bases and J by 4 bases, with 5 bases of the junction left unmatched. The CDR3 is 15 residues long. CDR1 and CDR2 (germline): LNHDA, SQIVND (reference sequence). CDR3 nucleotides: TGTGCCAGTAGTACCTTGGACAGGGGGCTCACTGAAGCTTTCTTT. Residues: CASSTLDRGLTEAFF. Full variable domain (outside the CDR3, taken from reference TRBV19 and TRBJ1-1): DGGITQSPKYLFRKEGQNVTLSCEQNLNHDAMYWYRQDPGQGLRLIYYSQIVNDFQKGDIAEGYSVSREKKESFPLTVTSAQKNPTAFYLCASSTLDRGLTEAFFGQGTRLTVV.

V gene TRBV7-8 combines with J gene TRBJ2-5; a possible D gene is TRBD1 (6 bases). Trimming stripped 1 base from V and 5 bases from J, with 11 bases between. There are 14 residues in the CDR3. CDR1 is SGHVS and CDR2 is FQNEAQ in the germline V gene. This CDR3 reads CASSLGQGPETQYF. The DNA for the CDR3 is TGTGCCAGCAGCTTAGGGCAGGGGCCGGAGACCCAGTACTTC.

The V gene is TRBV5-1, the J gene TRBJ2-3, with 8 nucleotides matching TRBD2. The CDR3 spans 17 residues. Unmatched junction bases numbered 11, after V lost 0 bases and J lost 5 bases. Germline-derived CDR1 and CDR2 are SGHRS and YFSETQ. Here the CDR3 reads CASSLGLAGSSGDTQYF. The CDR3, as DNA: TGCGCCAGCAGCTTGGGGCTAGCGGGCTCTTCTGGAGATACGCAGTATTTT.

The chain has TRBV27 and TRBJ2-1; TRBD1 matches at 7 bases. CDR3 size: 16 residues. Germline CDR1 MNHEY, CDR2 SMNVEV (reference sequence). Losses at the gene ends were 7 bases for V and 6 bases for J; bases not matched to a gene: 15. CDR3 loop: CASNSQGRYSGNEQFF. The CDR3 coding sequence is TGTGCCAGCAACTCACAGGGGCGTTATTCGGGCAATGAGCAGTTCTTC.

This chain uses TRBV5-1 with TRBJ1-2, with a tentative D call TRBD1 (6 bases). The CDR3 totals 12 residues. V was clipped by 2 bases and J by 6 bases, with 8 bases between them. CDR1 is SGHRS and CDR2 is YFSETQ in the germline V gene. CDR3 amino acids: CASSFAGDGYTF. The CDR3 DNA is TGCGCCAGCAGCTTTGCAGGGGATGGCTACACCTTC.

This clone appeared once. This chain connects TRBV5-1 to TRBJ2-3; 11 bases are a match to TRBD2. V shed 4 bases, J shed 2 bases, and the junction held 6 bases outside the gene matches. The CDR3 is 16 amino acids. CDR1 and CDR2 (germline): SGHRS, YFSETQ. The chain's CDR3 is CASSGTSGGNTDTQYF. CDR3 DNA sequence: TGCGCCAGCAGCGGAACTAGCGGGGGAAACACAGATACGCAGTATTTT.

V is TRBV7-9 and J is TRBJ2-2; D possibly corresponds to TRBD2 (5 bases). CDR3 length: 13 residues. CDR1 SEHNR and CDR2 FQNEAQ come from the germline V gene (reference sequence). The germline V and J ends were trimmed by 5 bases and 6 bases, with 10 bases remaining between them. For the CDR3, the DNA is TGTGCCAGCAGCCTACTCGGGGCCGGGGAGCTGTTTTTT. Translating it yields CASSLLGAGELFF. The full variable domain, its missing parts supplied by reference TRBV7-9 and TRBJ2-2, is DTGVSQNPRHKITKRGQNVTFRCDPISEHNRLYWYRQTLGQGPEFLTYFQNEAQLEKSRLLSDRFSAERPKGSFSTLEIQRTEQGDSAMYLCASSLLGAGELFFGEGSRLTVL.

The chain's CDR3 is CAISESRVRNQPQHF. DNA of the CDR3: TGTGCCATCAGTGAGTCGCGGGTCCGCAATCAGCCCCAGCATTTT. The chain has TRBV10-3 and TRBJ1-5; D is ambiguous. This CDR3 has 15 amino acids. V shed 0 bases and J shed 2 bases, with 8 bases lying between them. The germline gives CDR1 ENHRY, CDR2 SYGVKD.

The chain has TRBV30 and TRBJ1-2, with a tentative D call TRBD1 (5 bases). This CDR3 comprises 13 residues. Germline loops: CDR1 GTSNPN, CDR2 SVGIG (reference sequence). V was shortened by 6 bases and J by 3 bases, with 14 bases between the two germline ends. CDR3 nucleotides: TGTGCCTGCCGCGGGGGGGGTGACTATGGCTACACCTTC. Translated: CACRGGGDYGYTF.

This chain uses TRBV11-2 with TRBJ2-2, with 9 bases fitting TRBD2. This CDR3 is built from 15 residues. Germline V gene sequence: CDR1 SGHAT, CDR2 FQNNGV. V shed 5 bases, J shed 2 bases, and the junction held 3 bases outside the gene matches. CDR3 in DNA: TGTGCCAGCAGCGAGCGGGGGGACAACACCGGGGAGCTGTTTTTT. This sequence encodes CASSERGDNTGELFF.

This chain uses TRBV9 with TRBJ2-3; D call uncertain. Germline loops: CDR1 SGDLS, CDR2 YYNGEE. The V end was cut by 0 bases, the J end by 4 bases, with 9 bases between. This CDR3 is 14 amino acids long. CDR3 bases: TGTGCCAGCAGCGTAGACCCCACGGCAGATACGCAGTATTTT. It translates to CASSVDPTADTQYF. Looking up the rest from reference TRBV9 and TRBJ2-3 gives the full variable domain: DSGVTQTPKHLITATGQRVTLRCSPRSGDLSVYWYQQSLDQGLQFLIQYYNGEERAKGNILERFSAQQFPDLHSELNLSSLELGDSALYFCASSVDPTADTQYFGPGTRLTVL.

The chain is built from TRBV5-1 and TRBJ2-3; D remains unclear. The germline gives CDR1 SGHRS, CDR2 YFSETQ. The CDR3 sequence is 13 residues long. Deletions cut 0 bases from V and 3 bases from J, with 5 bases between. The CDR3, as DNA: TGCGCCAGCAGCTTGGACAGAACAGATACGCAGTATTTT. Its translation is CASSLDRTDTQYF. Supplemented by reference TRBV5-1 and TRBJ2-3, the full variable domain reads KAGVTQTPRYLIKTRGQQVTLSCSPISGHRSVSWYQQTPGQGLQFLFEYFSETQRNKGNFPGRFSGRQFSNSRSEMNVSTLELGDSALYLCASSLDRTDTQYFGPGTRLTVL.

The rearrangement uses TRBV2 and TRBJ2-7, with a tentative D call TRBD1 (6 bases). CDR3 length: 13 amino acids. V shed 6 bases and J shed 4 bases, with 13 bases lying between them. CDR1 is SNHLY and CDR2 is FYNNEI in the germline V gene. The CDR3 loop is CASSRDTYYEQYF. CDR3 in DNA: TGTGCCAGCAGCCGGGACACTTATTACGAGCAGTACTTC. The full variable domain, rest sourced from reference TRBV2 and TRBJ2-7, is EPEVTQTPSHQVTQMGQEVILRCVPISNHLYFYWYRQILGQKVEFLVSFYNNEISEKSEIFDDQFSVERPDGSNFTLKIRSTKLEDSAMYFCASSRDTYYEQYFGPGTRLTVT.

The V and J genes are TRBV27 and TRBJ1-1, with TRBD1 matching over 10 bases. Trimming took 7 bases from V and 5 from J; bases not matched to a gene: 10. The CDR3 consists of 15 residues. Germline assignment: CDR1 MNHEY and CDR2 SMNVEV (reference sequence). The CDR3 sequence: CASKTLGQGGTEAFF. The CDR3 coding sequence is TGTGCCAGCAAAACACTTGGACAGGGGGGAACTGAAGCTTTCTTT.

V and J are TRBV7-2 and TRBJ2-5; D call uncertain. The V gene lost 1 base and the J gene lost 5 bases, with 8 bases spanning the gap. The CDR3 totals 13 residues. Per the germline V gene, CDR1 is SGHTA and CDR2 is FQGNSA. CDR3 sequence reads: CASSLVARETQYF. The CDR3 nucleotides read TGTGCCAGCAGCTTAGTTGCGCGCGAGACCCAGTACTTC. The full variable domain, in which reference TRBV7-2 and TRBJ2-5 provide the parts outside the CDR3, is GAGVSQSPSNKVTEKGKDVELRCDPISGHTALYWYRQSLGQGLEFLIYFQGNSAPDKSGLPSDRFSAERTGGSVSTLTIQRTQQEDSAVYLCASSLVARETQYFGPGTRLLVL.

This rearrangement joins TRBV28 to TRBJ1-2; D ambiguous. The germline CDR1 and CDR2 sequences are MDHEN and SYDVKM. With 0 bases removed from V and 8 bases from J, the gap between germline ends came to 7 bases. The CDR3 totals 12 residues. CDR3 nucleotides: TGTGCCAGCAGTTTATGGGCGGGGGGCTACACCTTC. Its protein product is CASSLWAGGYTF.

The chain has TRBV20-1 and TRBJ2-7; 12 bases line up with TRBD2. Trimming at V came to 3 bases and at J to 0 bases, leaving 6 bases not matched to a gene. The germline V gene has CDR1 DFQATT and CDR2 SNEGSKA (reference sequence). The CDR3 is made up of 16 amino acids. The CDR3 DNA reads as TGCAGTGCTAGTGGTGGACTAGCGGGGACCTCCTACGAGCAGTACTTC. Protein sequence: CSASGGLAGTSYEQYF.

The chain employs TRBV18 and TRBJ2-7; TRBD2 is a possible D gene (6 bases). Per germline, CDR1 KGHSH and CDR2 LQKENI. Trimming pared 3 bases from V and 5 bases from J, leaving 8 bases between. This CDR3 region has 12 residues. As DNA, the CDR3 is TGTGCCAGCTCACCCGGGGGAGACGAGCAGTACTTC. Translation: CASSPGGDEQYF. Together with reference TRBV18 and TRBJ2-7, the CDR3 gives the full variable domain: NAGVMQNPRHLVRRRGQEARLRCSPMKGHSHVYWYRQLPEEGLKFMVYLQKENIIDESGMPKERFSAEFPKEGPSILRIQQVVRGDSAAYFCASSPGGDEQYFGPGTRLTVT.

The J gene is TRBJ1-4, the V gene TRBV10-2, with 10 positions matching TRBD1. Looked up from germline, CDR1 is WSHSY and CDR2 is SAAADI. This CDR3 region has 14 residues. Trimming cost V 4 bases and J 5 bases; bases outside gene matches: 1. In nucleotides, the CDR3 is TGCGCCAGCAGTGTGGGACAGGGGAATGAAAAACTGTTTTTT. Protein: CASSVGQGNEKLFF.

The V gene is TRBV5-5, the J gene TRBJ2-3; TRBD2 might be the D (5 bases). This CDR3 has 18 amino acids. Germline CDR1 is SGHKS and CDR2 is YYEKEE (reference sequence). The V end was cut by 0 bases, the J end by 2 bases, with 19 bases between. The CDR3 region is CASSLGTGPSRTTDTQYF. DNA of the CDR3: TGTGCCAGCAGCTTGGGGACTGGGCCTAGCCGAACCACAGATACGCAGTATTTT.

The chain employs TRBV19 and TRBJ2-3; 10 bases align to TRBD2. V dropped 4 bases and J dropped 3; count of bases not matched to a gene: 7. The CDR3 is 16 residues long. Germline V CDR1 and CDR2: LNHDA, SQIVND (reference sequence). The CDR3 sequence is CASSTPGLAKTDTQYF. Here the CDR3 DNA reads TGTGCCAGTAGTACTCCGGGACTAGCGAAAACAGATACGCAGTATTTT. The whole variable domain, remainder taken from reference TRBV19 and TRBJ2-3, is DGGITQSPKYLFRKEGQNVTLSCEQNLNHDAMYWYRQDPGQGLRLIYYSQIVNDFQKGDIAEGYSVSREKKESFPLTVTSAQKNPTAFYLCASSTPGLAKTDTQYFGPGTRLTVL.

About this clone: The same CDR3 can be traced to other DNA sequences in this sample. This chain joins TRBV7-2 and TRBJ1-2; D remains unclear. The germline CDR1 and CDR2 sequences are SGHTA and FQGNSA. Trimming pared 1 base from V and 1 base from J, leaving 4 bases between. CDR3 length: 13 residues. CDR3 sequence: CASSLGLNYGYTF. CDR3 bases: TGTGCCAGCAGCTTAGGACTTAACTATGGCTACACCTTC.

The chain employs TRBV6-1 and TRBJ2-1; TRBD1 aligns across 12 bases. The CDR3 is made up of 13 amino acids. Per the germline V gene, CDR1 is MNHNS and CDR2 is SASEGT. The V gene end was trimmed by 3 bases and the J gene end by 16 bases; junction bases not matched to a gene: 7. CDR3 sequence: CASSDGTGGRGFF. Here the CDR3 DNA reads TGTGCCAGCAGTGATGGGACAGGGGGCCGGGGTTTCTTC.

The chain links TRBV2 to TRBJ1-6; D is possibly TRBD1 (6 bases). The CDR3 consists of 17 residues. Germline CDR1 and CDR2: SNHLY and FYNNEI. The V gene lost 2 bases and the J gene lost 9 bases, with 20 bases spanning the gap. CDR3: CASSEPQGPLLGSPLHF. CDR3 in DNA: TGTGCCAGCAGTGAACCACAGGGACCTCTTTTGGGTTCACCCCTCCACTTT.

The chain uses TRBV4-1 and TRBJ1-6, with 9 bases matching TRBD1. This CDR3 has 17 residues. Germline V gene lookup returns CDR1 MGHRA and CDR2 YSYEKL. V lost 2 bases to trimming and J lost 8 bases; unmatched junction nucleotides: 10. CDR3 DNA: TGCGCCAGCAGCCAACACCACACAGGGGGCTTGGATTCACCCCTCCACTTT. Protein: CASSQHHTGGLDSPLHF.

This chain connects TRBV6-6 to TRBJ2-1, with a possible D match to TRBD1 (5 bases). Germline V lookup: CDR1 MNHNY, CDR2 SVGAGI (reference sequence). This CDR3 is 13 amino acids long. V was shortened by 5 bases and J by 4 bases, with 9 bases between the two germline ends. CDR3 region: CASSRGQYNEQFF. The DNA for the CDR3 is TGTGCCAGCAGTAGGGGCCAGTACAATGAGCAGTTCTTC.

The V gene is TRBV9, the J gene TRBJ2-2, with unresolved D. The CDR3 length is 14 residues. Germline V gene lookup returns CDR1 SGDLS and CDR2 YYNGEE. Deletions cut 0 bases from V and 1 base from J, with 4 bases between. DNA of the CDR3: TGTGCCAGCAGCGTAGCTTTGAACACCGGGGAGCTGTTTTTT. Amino acid sequence: CASSVALNTGELFF. Based on the CDR3 plus reference TRBV9 and TRBJ2-2, the full variable domain is DSGVTQTPKHLITATGQRVTLRCSPRSGDLSVYWYQQSLDQGLQFLIQYYNGEERAKGNILERFSAQQFPDLHSELNLSSLELGDSALYFCASSVALNTGELFFGEGSRLTVL.